Here is one TCR beta chain with its context. Its antigen is unidentified. These data come from a study of beta chain features in type 1 diabetes. Study-wide findings and caveats: Patients with Type 1 diabetes showed moderately but significantly shorter TCRB CDR3s in all four CD4+ subsets. At VDJ recombination sites, type 1 diabetes patients had fewer insertions and more deleted nucleotides.

Cells sorted by CD45RO/CCR7/CD25/CD127/CD95/CD27 comprised CD4+ naive, central memory, regulatory and stem cell-like memory cells. Every bit of the isolated RNA underwent reverse transcription, so sequencing read expressed TCRB transcripts. TCRdb's copy holds only in-frame clones and misses some; the assay was immunoSEQ multiplex PCR. The sample contains around 400,000 clones, roughly 12% of which appear only once. V shed 3 bases and J shed 2 bases, with 14 bases lying between them. The CDR3 totals 15 residues. The germline gives CDR1 KGHSH, CDR2 LQKENI. This chain connects TRBV18 to TRBJ2-7; D ambiguous. This TCR came from a man aged 18 to 29 in good health. Source material: naive CD4+ T cells from blood. Written as DNA, the CDR3 is TGTGCCAGCTCACCTCCTCAACTGAGAGCCTACGAGCAGTACTTC. Its translation is CASSPPQLRAYEQYF. Full variable domain (remainder filled in from reference TRBV18 and TRBJ2-7): NAGVMQNPRHLVRRRGQEARLRCSPMKGHSHVYWYRQLPEEGLKFMVYLQKENIIDESGMPKERFSAEFPKEGPSILRIQQVVRGDSAAYFCASSPPQLRAYEQYFGPGTRLTVT.